The sequence of this T cell receptor beta chain was determined in a study of blood T cell repertoires in COVID-19. Study overall: Samples representing acute and convalescent COVID-19 were sourced from the United States, Italy and Spain. From T cells, B-cell-depleted T cells, or PBMCs came the material, which was cDNA or gDNA.

The ends were cut back, 4 bases at V and 5 bases at J, with 14 bases in the middle. From germline, CDR1 is LNHDA and CDR2 SQIVND (reference sequence). The CDR3 spans 15 residues. Per the study methods: Estimation of nucleated cell counts was performed using reference gene primer amplification. Assay used: immunoSEQ multiplex PCR; TCRdb lists only in-frame clones, some missing. The V and J calls and clone size were taken over from that table, and D and trimming were inferred from the DNA. The sample has some 280,000 clones; around 86% are singletons. Sequencing input: peripheral blood. This chain links TRBV19 with TRBJ1-4; the D gene is possibly TRBD1 (6 bases). This clonotype was obtained from a woman in her twenties or thirties with active or convalescent COVID-19. Written as DNA, the CDR3 is TGTGCCAGTAGTACGACCGGACAGACAAATGAAAAACTGTTTTTT. Its translation is CASSTTGQTNEKLFF.